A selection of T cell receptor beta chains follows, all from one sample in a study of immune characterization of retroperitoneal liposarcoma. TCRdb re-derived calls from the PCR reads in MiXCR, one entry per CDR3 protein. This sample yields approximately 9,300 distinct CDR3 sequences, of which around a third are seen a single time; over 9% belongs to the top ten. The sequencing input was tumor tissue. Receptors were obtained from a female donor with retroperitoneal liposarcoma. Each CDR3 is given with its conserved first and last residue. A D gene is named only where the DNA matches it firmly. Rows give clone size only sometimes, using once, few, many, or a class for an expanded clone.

CDR3: CASSLLGGAYNEQFF
DNA: TGTGCCAGCAGTTTACTAGGCGGGGCCTACAATGAGCAGTTCTTC
V: TRBV27
length: 15
J: TRBJ2-1
D: NA
size: few

CDR3: CASSEGGRDEQFF
DNA: TGCGCCAGCAGTGAAGGCGGACGGGATGAGCAGTTCTTC
V: TRBV10-1
length: 13
J: TRBJ2-1
D: NA
size: NA

CDR3: CASSWTSGGASEQYF
DNA: TGTGCCAGCAGTTGGACTAGCGGGGGGGCCTCTGAGCAGTACTTC
V: TRBV6-1
length: 15
J: TRBJ2-7
D: TRBD2
size: few

CDR3: CASMDVRGGNTEAFF
DNA: TGTGCCAGCATGGACGTCAGGGGTGGGAACACTGAAGCTTTCTTT
V: TRBV6-8
length: 15
J: TRBJ1-1
D: NA
size: NA

CDR3: CASSRRQGTNTGELFF
DNA: TGTGCCAGCAGTCGTAGACAGGGGACGAACACCGGGGAGCTGTTTTTT
V: TRBV6-1
length: 16
J: TRBJ2-2
D: TRBD1
size: NA

CDR3: CASSLRWGGNQPQHF
DNA: TGTGCCAGCAGCTTAAGGTGGGGGGGCAATCAGCCCCAGCATTTT
V: TRBV7-8
length: 15
J: TRBJ1-5
D: NA
size: NA

CDR3: CASSLTLDTEELFF
DNA: TGTGCCAGCAGCTTAACTTTGGACACCGAGGAGCTGTTTTTT
V: TRBV7-3
length: 14
J: TRBJ2-2
D: NA
size: NA

CDR3: CAVEDSGNEQFF
DNA: TGTGCCGTCGAGGATTCAGGCAATGAGCAGTTCTTC
V: TRBV11-3
length: 12
J: TRBJ2-1
D: NA
size: few

CDR3: CASSPRTSGNNEQFF
DNA: TGTGCCAGCAGCCCTCGGACTAGCGGCAACAATGAGCAGTTCTTC
V: TRBV7-6
length: 15
J: TRBJ2-1
D: TRBD2
size: medium-sized

CDR3: CASSLRFSTDTQYF
DNA: TGTGCCAGCAGTTTAAGATTTAGCACAGATACGCAGTATTTT
V: TRBV12-3/TRBV12-4
length: 14
J: TRBJ2-3
D: NA
size: NA

CDR3: CASSPRALWETQYF
DNA: TGTGCCAGCAGTCCCCGGGCCCTCTGGGAGACCCAGTACTTC
V: TRBV27
length: 14
J: TRBJ2-5
D: NA
size: NA

CDR3: CASSYSELGISSYNSPLHF
DNA: TGTGCCAGCAGTTACTCGGAATTGGGGATTAGCTCCTATAATTCACCCCTCCACTTT
V: TRBV6-5
length: 19
J: TRBJ1-6
D: NA
size: many

CDR3: CASSLVGGGSYEQYF
DNA: TGTGCCAGCAGCTTAGTGGGCGGGGGCTCCTACGAGCAGTACTTC
V: TRBV11-2
length: 15
J: TRBJ2-7
D: TRBD2
size: few

CDR3: CASSNPPLYEQYF
DNA: TGTGCCAGCAGCAACCCTCCCCTATACGAGCAGTACTTC
V: TRBV6-2/TRBV6-3
length: 13
J: TRBJ2-7
D: NA
size: NA

CDR3: CASSPPTGFSEQFF
DNA: TGTGCCAGCAGCCCCCCGACAGGTTTTTCGGAGCAGTTCTTC
V: TRBV7-2
length: 14
J: TRBJ2-1
D: NA
size: few

CDR3: CASSRSPDTQYF
DNA: TGCGCCAGCAGTCGAAGCCCAGATACGCAGTATTTT
V: TRBV10-1
length: 12
J: TRBJ2-3
D: NA
size: few

CDR3: CASSLGQGGAYPYEQYF
DNA: TGTGCCAGCAGTTTGGGACAGGGGGGCGCTTACCCCTACGAGCAGTACTTC
V: TRBV27
length: 17
J: TRBJ2-7
D: TRBD1
size: NA

CDR3: CASSPPGEGAPRDEQYF
DNA: TGTGCCAGCAGCCCCCCCGGGGAAGGCGCCCCAAGGGATGAGCAGTACTTC
V: TRBV7-3
length: 17
J: TRBJ2-7
D: NA
size: NA

CDR3: CASSPRTGNYEQYF
DNA: TGTGCCAGCAGCCCGCGCACGGGGAACTACGAGCAGTACTTC
V: TRBV7-6
length: 14
J: TRBJ2-7
D: NA
size: few

CDR3: CASSYGGSSYNEQYF
DNA: TGTGCCAGCAGTTACGGCGGGAGCTCCTACAATGAGCAGTACTTC
V: TRBV6-5
length: 15
J: TRBJ2-7
D: TRBD2
size: few

CDR3: CASSFRLAGGSSYNEQYF
DNA: TGTGCCAGCAGTTTCCGGCTAGCGGGAGGGAGCTCCTACAATGAGCAGTACTTC
V: TRBV12-3/TRBV12-4
length: 18
J: TRBJ2-7
D: TRBD2
size: few

CDR3: CASSQLDGQETQYF
DNA: TGTGCCAGCAGCCAATTGGACGGGCAAGAGACCCAGTACTTC
V: TRBV11-2
length: 14
J: TRBJ2-5
D: NA
size: NA

CDR3: CASSGTGNNEQFF
DNA: TGCGCCAGCAGTGGGACAGGGAACAATGAGCAGTTCTTC
V: TRBV10-1
length: 13
J: TRBJ2-1
D: TRBD1
size: few

CDR3: CASSFGSNQPQHF
DNA: TGTGCCAGCAGCTTCGGCAGTAATCAGCCCCAGCATTTT
V: TRBV7-8
length: 13
J: TRBJ1-5
D: NA
size: many

CDR3: CASFARNAGNTIYF
DNA: TGTGCCAGCTTTGCCAGGAACGCTGGAAACACCATATATTTT
V: TRBV6-1
length: 14
J: TRBJ1-3
D: NA
size: NA

CDR3: CASSEILTSGYNEQYF
DNA: TGTGCCAGCAGTGAAATTCTAACTAGCGGTTACAATGAGCAGTACTTC
V: TRBV6-1
length: 16
J: TRBJ2-7
D: TRBD2
size: few

CDR3: CASSLVQGGTLGETQYF
DNA: TGTGCCAGCAGTTTGGTTCAGGGGGGGACCTTAGGGGAGACCCAGTACTTC
V: TRBV12-3/TRBV12-4
length: 17
J: TRBJ2-5
D: NA
size: medium-sized

CDR3: CASSFGTSGISEQFF
DNA: TGTGCCAGCAGCTTCGGGACTAGCGGTATATCTGAGCAGTTCTTC
V: TRBV7-2
length: 15
J: TRBJ2-1
D: TRBD2
size: NA

CDR3: CASRQADNSPLHF
DNA: TGTGCCAGCAGGCAAGCCGACAATTCACCCCTCCACTTT
V: TRBV12-3/TRBV12-4
length: 13
J: TRBJ1-6
D: NA
size: NA

CDR3: CASSGRDRKGTGELFF
DNA: TGTGCCAGCAGCGGCCGGGACAGGAAGGGCACCGGGGAGCTGTTTTTT
V: TRBV11-3
length: 16
J: TRBJ2-2
D: TRBD1
size: medium-sized

CDR3: CASSFADARVAKNIQYF
DNA: TGTGCCAGCAGTTTCGCCGACGCTCGTGTAGCCAAAAACATTCAGTACTTC
V: TRBV6-6
length: 17
J: TRBJ2-4
D: NA
size: medium-sized

CDR3: CASSEAASGSGETQYF
DNA: TGTGCCAGCAGTGAAGCGGCTAGCGGGAGTGGGGAGACCCAGTACTTC
V: TRBV6-1
length: 16
J: TRBJ2-5
D: TRBD2
size: few

CDR3: CASTDPRGTNEKLFF
DNA: TGTGCCAGCACCGACCCCCGGGGAACTAATGAAAAACTGTTTTTT
V: TRBV6-2/TRBV6-3
length: 15
J: TRBJ1-4
D: NA
size: NA

CDR3: CASSLDTGSYNEQFF
DNA: TGTGCCAGCAGCTTAGACACAGGCTCCTACAATGAGCAGTTCTTC
V: TRBV7-2
length: 15
J: TRBJ2-1
D: NA
size: medium-sized

CDR3: CASSPWAEQFF
DNA: TGTGCCAGCAGCCCCTGGGCCGAGCAGTTCTTC
V: TRBV6-8
length: 11
J: TRBJ2-1
D: NA
size: once

CDR3: CASSLTRLAGGASSTDTQYF
DNA: TGTGCCAGCAGCTTAACCCGACTAGCGGGAGGGGCCTCTAGCACAGATACGCAGTATTTT
V: TRBV7-3
length: 20
J: TRBJ2-3
D: TRBD2
size: few

CDR3: CASSPAAGGFSSYNEQFF
DNA: TGTGCCAGCAGTCCCGCAGCGGGGGGCTTTAGCTCCTACAATGAGCAGTTCTTC
V: TRBV6-1
length: 18
J: TRBJ2-1
D: TRBD2
size: NA

CDR3: CASSLARLAGGGETQYF
DNA: TGTGCCAGCAGCTTAGCGCGACTAGCGGGGGGTGGGGAGACCCAGTACTTC
V: TRBV7-2
length: 17
J: TRBJ2-5
D: TRBD2
size: many

CDR3: CATETTSGYNEQFF
DNA: TGTGCCACCGAGACGACTAGCGGATACAATGAGCAGTTCTTC
V: TRBV24-1
length: 14
J: TRBJ2-1
D: TRBD2
size: NA

CDR3: CASSLDQGTGEQFF
DNA: TGTGCCAGCAGCTTAGATCAAGGGACGGGTGAGCAGTTCTTC
V: TRBV7-6
length: 14
J: TRBJ2-1
D: NA
size: once

CDR3: CASSLDHLSGRTQYF
DNA: TGTGCCAGCAGCTTAGATCATCTGAGCGGAAGGACCCAGTACTTC
V: TRBV7-9
length: 15
J: TRBJ2-5
D: NA
size: few

CDR3: CATSEPGLAGGQTYNEQYF
DNA: TGTGCCACCAGTGAACCGGGACTAGCGGGAGGGCAGACCTACAATGAGCAGTACTTC
V: TRBV24-1
length: 19
J: TRBJ2-4
D: TRBD2
size: few

CDR3: CASSPRDSDNEQFF
DNA: TGTGCCAGCAGCCCCAGGGACAGTGACAATGAGCAGTTCTTC
V: TRBV14
length: 14
J: TRBJ2-1
D: TRBD1
size: NA